The clone carrying this T cell receptor beta chain was detected a few times. Its specificity is not known. CDR3 length: 15 amino acids. Per germline, CDR1 SGHTA and CDR2 FQGTGA. V was clipped by 5 bases and J by 4 bases; unmatched bases: 7. This sample was included in a study of early stage breast cancer tumors. Study information: Of around 15 invasive breast tumors, about a dozen were hormone receptor-positive, HER2-negative.

TCRdb's table, derived via immunoSEQ multiplex PCR, lists solely in-frame clones and lacks some. The repertoire holds more than 3,000 clones, 60% to 80% seen once, with more than 15% in the top ten. Each tumor contributed about 20-55 mg of diced tissue. General study findings and limits: Commonly generated sequences made up most enriched TCRB sequences shared between patients.

This rearrangement joins TRBV7-3 to TRBJ2-3; TRBD2 matches 9 bases. The sample taken for sequencing was breast tumor tissue. The source is a person aged 40-50 years with breast cancer. The CDR3 DNA reads as TGTGCCAGCAGCGGGCTGGCGGGAGGGTCAGATACGCAGTATTTT. Its protein product is CASSGLAGGSDTQYF.